The present T cell receptor beta chain was sequenced within a study of long-term antiretroviral therapy in people with HIV. V lost 0 bases, J lost 6 bases, and 19 bases lay in between. The germline V gene encodes CDR1 SGHRS and CDR2 YFSETQ. The CDR3 spans 16 residues. Notes on this clone: Its cognate antigen is unknown.

At survey level, the immunoSEQ assay was run in its v3.0 version. The data were produced by immunoSEQ multiplex PCR, yet TCRdb's version contains in-frame clones alone and is incomplete. The table lists around 23,000 clones, 81% of them singletons, with about 5.6% in the top ten. General study results and limits: Post-ART diversity increased but stayed below transplant donor controls.

The chain couples TRBV5-1 to TRBJ2-7; D not certain. Sequencing used unsorted PBMCs, obtained 4.4 years after starting antiretroviral therapy. This clonotype was sampled from a man aged 25-45 years with HIV. CDR3 nucleotides: TGCGCCAGCAGCTTGGCCGGTGCCCTCCTGAATTCCGAGCAGTACTTC. Encoded protein: CASSLAGALLNSEQYF.